The rows below give T cell receptor beta chains drawn from one sample of a study of blood T cell repertoires in COVID-19. Profiled with immunoSEQ multiplex PCR; TCRdb holds only in-frame clones, not every one. The sample holds approximately 91,000 clones, approximately 80% seen once. The source material was peripheral blood. The receptor source for this set is a human donor in a cohort sampled during active COVID-19. CDR3s include the opening cysteine and the closing phenylalanine or tryptophan. D genes are given only for firm matches. The listing skips clone size in some rows; elsewhere it reads once, few, many or a size class.

-	TRBJ2-7	TRBV29-1	-	TGCAGCGGTTCCCGGGCACCTCAGGGCGAGCAGTACTTC	CSGSRAPQGEQYF
TRBD2	TRBJ2-7	TRBV6-5	-	TGTGCCAGCAGTTACGTCGGGACTACGACCTACGAGCAGTACTTC	CASSYVGTTTYEQYF
TRBD1	TRBJ1-2	TRBV5-1	-	TGCGCCAGCAGCTCCGGGACAGACTACTATGGCTACACCTTC	CASSSGTDYYGYTF
TRBD1	TRBJ1-5	TRBV19	-	TGTGCCAGTAGTTCCTTTACAGGGGGGGCTCAGCCCCAGCATTTT	CASSSFTGGAQPQHF
-	TRBJ2-7	TRBV28	-	TGTGCCAGCCAGGACTACGAGCAGTACTTC	CASQDYEQYF
-	TRBJ2-7	TRBV27	-	TGTGCCAGCAGTCTAGCGAGCTCCTACGAGCAGTACTTC	CASSLASSYEQYF
-	TRBJ2-7	TRBV7-8	few	TGTGCCAGCAGCTCCCTCCAGGGTTACGAGCAGTACTTC	CASSSLQGYEQYF
-	TRBJ1-5	TRBV28	-	TGTGCCACCCACAGGGACGTATATCGCAATCAGCCCCAGCATTTT	CATHRDVYRNQPQHF
TRBD2	TRBJ2-7	TRBV2	-	TGTGCCAGCAGTGTTATCAGGGAGGGGTCCTACGAGCAGTACTTC	CASSVIREGSYEQYF
-	TRBJ2-1	TRBV3-1/TRBV3-2	-	TGTGCCAGCAGCCCGGCGGATGATAATGAGCAGTTCTTC	CASSPADDNEQFF
-	TRBJ2-7	TRBV10-3	-	TGTGCCATCAGGACTAGCTCCTACGAGCAGTACTTC	CAIRTSSYEQYF
-	TRBJ2-1	TRBV24-1	few	TGTGCCACCAGTGACCCCCTCCTCCTCCCCTACAATGAGCAGTTCTTC	CATSDPLLLPYNEQFF
-	TRBJ1-5	TRBV6-1	-	TGTGCCAGCAGTGAAGCTTACGGCAGGCTCTTCGCGCCCCAGCATTTT	CASSEAYGRLFAPQHF
TRBD1	TRBJ1-5	TRBV5-1	-	TGCGCCAGCAGCTTGTCAGGGGGCGCAGGCCAGCCCCAGCATTTT	CASSLSGGAGQPQHF
-	TRBJ2-6	TRBV6-2/TRBV6-3	-	TGTGCCAGCAGTCCCCGCCGAGGCTCTGGGGCCAACGTCCTGACTTTC	CASSPRRGSGANVLTF
-	TRBJ1-2	TRBV2	few	TGTGCCAGCACTCGGGAGGGGGGCTATGGCTACACCTTC	CASTREGGYGYTF
TRBD2	TRBJ2-7	TRBV5-1	-	TGCGCCAGCAGCTTTGGGCAGACTAGCGGGACCGTCTACGAGCAGTACTTC	CASSFGQTSGTVYEQYF
TRBD1	TRBJ2-7	TRBV10-2	-	TGCGCCAGCACAGACCCTGGGACAGGGGCCTCCTACGAGCAGTACTTC	CASTDPGTGASYEQYF
-	TRBJ2-3	TRBV15	-	TGTGCCACAGGACAAGGAGGGGATACGCAGTATTTT	CATGQGGDTQYF
TRBD1	TRBJ1-1	TRBV15	once	TGTGCCACCAACGATGGACAGGGAGAAGCTTTCTTT	CATNDGQGEAFF
TRBD1	TRBJ2-1	TRBV7-7	-	TGTGCCAGCAGCTTGTTAACAGGGGAGACTGAGCAGTTCTTC	CASSLLTGETEQFF
-	TRBJ1-3	TRBV11-2	once	TGTGCCAGCAGCCTATCCCTGAACACCATATATTTT	CASSLSLNTIYF
TRBD1	TRBJ1-2	TRBV15	once	TGTGCCACCAGCAGCGGGACAGGGGGTCGAGGCTACACCTTC	CATSSGTGGRGYTF
TRBD1	TRBJ1-1	TRBV4-1	-	TGCGCCAGCAGCCAAGAACAGGGGCGCCCTGAAGCTTTCTTT	CASSQEQGRPEAFF
TRBD1	TRBJ2-7	TRBV28	-	TGTGCCAGCAGCAAACCGGGACAGGGGGTTTACGAGCAGTACTTC	CASSKPGQGVYEQYF
TRBD1	TRBJ2-6	TRBV3-1/TRBV3-2	-	TGTGCCAGCAGCCAGACAGGGACAGGATTCTCTGGGGCCAACGTCCTGACTTTC	CASSQTGTGFSGANVLTF
TRBD2	TRBJ2-4	TRBV6-5	-	TGTGCCAGCTGGGGCGGGAGGGTTAACATTCAGTACTTC	CASWGGRVNIQYF
-	TRBJ1-5	TRBV6-5	-	TGTGCCAGCAGAAAGACAGGAGTAAGTTATCAGCCCCAGCATTTT	CASRKTGVSYQPQHF
-	TRBJ1-3	TRBV18	-	TGTGCCAGCTCACGACGGGGAAAGGGTTCCTCTGGAAACACCATATATTTT	CASSRRGKGSSGNTIYF
TRBD1	TRBJ2-7	TRBV9	-	TGTGCCAGCAGCGATCGGACAGGGGGGGAGTACTTC	CASSDRTGGEYF
-	TRBJ2-2	TRBV7-3	-	TGTGCCAGCAGCCCACTAGATGTGCGGAACAGTGGTTTGGGTGCCGGGGAGCTGTTTTTT	CASSPLDVRNSGLGAGELFF
-	TRBJ2-7	TRBV5-1	-	TGCGCCAGCAGCTTTACAGGTATCACCTACGAGCAGTACTTC	CASSFTGITYEQYF
-	TRBJ1-5	TRBV5-8	-	TGTGCCAGCAGCCTAGTCAGTGCGAGCGCTAATCAGCCCCAGCATTTT	CASSLVSASANQPQHF
-	TRBJ1-1	TRBV7-2	-	TGTGCCAGCAGCTTAGGGCCACAGAGAGAAGCTTTCTTT	CASSLGPQREAFF
-	TRBJ1-5	TRBV28	-	TGTGCCAGCAGGCCGGCGGGGGGGCGCCTGCAGCCCCAGCATTTT	CASRPAGGRLQPQHF
TRBD2	TRBJ2-3	TRBV9	-	TGTGCCAGCAGCTCTCTAGCGGGAGCTAACACAGATACGCAGTATTTT	CASSSLAGANTDTQYF
TRBD2	TRBJ2-7	TRBV6-1	-	TGTGCCAGCAGTGAAACCGGAGCGGGAGTTGGCGAGCAGTACTTC	CASSETGAGVGEQYF
TRBD2	TRBJ2-1	TRBV10-3	-	TGTGCCATCAGTGAGTATAGCGGGAGCTCCGATGAGCAGTTCTTC	CAISEYSGSSDEQFF
-	TRBJ2-5	TRBV18	few	TGTGCCAGCTCACCCAGAATGGAGACCCAGTACTTC	CASSPRMETQYF
-	TRBJ1-1	TRBV2	-	TGTGCCAGCGGAGAATGGACAAGAGCTTTCTTT	CASGEWTRAFF
-	TRBJ1-1	TRBV6-5	-	TGTGCCAGCGCCGGGAGAATGAACACTGAAGCTTTCTTT	CASAGRMNTEAFF
-	TRBJ1-2	TRBV7-6	-	TGTGCCAGCAGCGAACACGACGGAGGAAAAGCTAACTATGGCTACACCTTC	CASSEHDGGKANYGYTF
-	TRBJ1-5	TRBV12-3/TRBV12-4	-	TGTGCCAGCAGGGAGACAGGCAATCAGCCCCAGCATTTT	CASRETGNQPQHF
-	TRBJ2-7	TRBV4-1	-	TGCGCCAGCAGTACGGAGTTGACCTACGAGCAGTACTTC	CASSTELTYEQYF
TRBD2	TRBJ2-7	TRBV11-2	-	TGTGCCAGCAGCTTAGCGGGACTAGCGGGGGACTCTTACGAGCAGTACTTC	CASSLAGLAGDSYEQYF